This T cell receptor (beta chain) was identified during a study of T cell responses to AZD1222 COVID-19 vaccine. Across the whole study: Second-dose schedules of about 4 or about 12 weeks were combined. Study-wide points: The donor group comprised mostly white British people and more females; the analysis possibly underestimated clonal diversity. Only a handful of people who got AZD1222 tested seropositive at baseline.

The germline V gene has CDR1 MNHEY and CDR2 SMNVEV (reference sequence). V lost 2 bases and J 5 bases, leaving 7 bases between the germline ends. The CDR3 is 12 amino acids. With regard to this clone: Its specificity is not known.

Some clones are missing from TCRdb's copy, which holds only in-frame ones; the method was immunoSEQ multiplex PCR. The table has 90,000 to 120,000 clones, more than 70% seen once. The sample in question was peripheral blood, obtained on day 0 of AZD1222 vaccination. The source is an adult in good health. The V and J genes are TRBV27 and TRBJ2-7; D ambiguous. The CDR3 sequence is CASSLKGDEQYF. CDR3 nucleotide sequence: TGTGCCAGCAGTTTAAAGGGTGACGAGCAGTACTTC.